This T cell receptor (beta chain) emerged from a study of cytomegalovirus exposure and HLA in healthy donors. The study ran its PCR with 60 Vbeta and 13 Jbeta primers. Repertoires were generated with immunoSEQ multiplex PCR, while TCRdb's copy carries only in-frame clones and drops some. In the table there are around 110,000 clones, 65% to 80% of which are singletons. Germline-derived CDR1 and CDR2 are GTSNPN and SVGIG (reference sequence). V lost 3 bases, J lost 0 bases, and 12 bases lay in between. This CDR3 region has 15 residues. The chain uses TRBV30 and TRBJ1-3, with a weak D call TRBD1 (6 bases). The sequence came from a male donor in good health and CMV-seropositive. Source material: PBMCs. DNA for the CDR3: TGTGCCTGGAGGGATGACAGGCTCTCTGGAAACACCATATATTTT. Translated, it gives CAWRDDRLSGNTIYF.